This entry concerns a single TCR beta chain. What it binds is unknown. Primers used in a second PCR of roughly 7 to 12 cycles were a sample-barcoded 5' primer and a J-beta primer mix. TCRdb reanalysed the 5' RACE reads using MiXCR and keeps one entry per CDR3 protein. The repertoire has roughly 2 million distinct CDR3 sequences, around 48% of them found once; the top ten carry over 2%. The CDR3 runs to 17 residues. Germline V gene lookup returns CDR1 DFQATT and CDR2 SNEGSKA (reference sequence). V shed 3 bases, J shed 0 bases, and the junction held 10 bases outside the gene matches. This sample is drawn from a study of blood T cells in healthy people across ages. Overall study results and limits: Both higher diversity and more naive CD4+ cells marked long-lived donors when set against aged donors.

The chain is built from TRBV20-1 and TRBJ2-3, with 9 bases identical to TRBD1. The source of this sequence is a woman in her 40s in good health. Specimen: blood. The CDR3 sequence is CSASAIPGQGSTDTQYF. The CDR3 region has the DNA TGCAGTGCTAGCGCGATTCCGGGACAGGGTAGCACAGATACGCAGTATTTT.